The rows below give T cell receptor beta chains drawn from one sample of a study of shared clonotypes between healthy human individuals. The table came from immunoSEQ multiplex PCR; TCRdb's copy has only in-frame clones and leaves some out. The sample contains hundreds of thousands of clones, around 92% of which appear only once. The source material was naive CD8+ T cells sorted from blood. These receptors originate from a man younger than 40 in good health. CDR3s leave out the opening cysteine and the closing phenylalanine or tryptophan. Fields, in order: V gene, J gene, CDR3 protein.

v_call: TRBV28; j_call: TRBJ2-3; cdr3_aa: ASSLSDTQY
v_call: TRBV7-2; j_call: TRBJ2-7; cdr3_aa: ASSLSVRASYEQY
v_call: TRBV7-9; j_call: TRBJ2-7; cdr3_aa: ASSTVQTGGGEQY
v_call: TRBV11-3; j_call: TRBJ2-2; cdr3_aa: ASSHRDRNTGELF
v_call: TRBV7-9; j_call: TRBJ1-4; cdr3_aa: ASSLPPGRGDEKLF
v_call: TRBV5-5; j_call: TRBJ2-1; cdr3_aa: ASSLGLYYNEQF
v_call: TRBV7-6; j_call: TRBJ2-7; cdr3_aa: ASSLGEDSYEQY
v_call: TRBV10-1; j_call: TRBJ2-3; cdr3_aa: ASSDKVAGADTQY
v_call: TRBV27; j_call: TRBJ2-2; cdr3_aa: ASKEGGGELF
v_call: TRBV7-9; j_call: TRBJ2-1; cdr3_aa: ASSLGTGYGDNNEQF
v_call: TRBV5-1; j_call: TRBJ2-1; cdr3_aa: ASSLEAEIYSYNEQF
v_call: TRBV14; j_call: TRBJ2-7; cdr3_aa: ASSQGLGGPNFVQY
v_call: TRBV7-9; j_call: TRBJ2-6; cdr3_aa: ASSEGRANVLT
v_call: TRBV4-1; j_call: TRBJ2-7; cdr3_aa: ASSQGALTNEQY
v_call: TRBV27; j_call: TRBJ2-7; cdr3_aa: ASTQGTGSREQY
v_call: TRBV6-6; j_call: TRBJ1-1; cdr3_aa: ASSPGTGNTEAF
v_call: TRBV6-5; j_call: TRBJ2-3; cdr3_aa: ASSYSTSGSLDTQY
v_call: TRBV10-3; j_call: TRBJ2-7; cdr3_aa: AISESWTSGRHEQY
v_call: TRBV6-6; j_call: TRBJ2-1; cdr3_aa: ASSYSSELEQF
v_call: TRBV2; j_call: TRBJ2-5; cdr3_aa: ASMGGTQETQY
v_call: TRBV29-1; j_call: TRBJ2-2; cdr3_aa: SVVQPNTGELF
v_call: TRBV9; j_call: TRBJ2-3; cdr3_aa: ASSVEFSSTDTQY
v_call: TRBV5-7; j_call: TRBJ2-2; cdr3_aa: ASSLAGTNTGELF
v_call: TRBV7-9; j_call: TRBJ1-1; cdr3_aa: ASSLIKGEHTEAF
v_call: TRBV28; j_call: TRBJ2-7; cdr3_aa: ASSLNSYEQY
v_call: TRBV7-9; j_call: TRBJ2-3; cdr3_aa: ASSLVTMGDTQY
v_call: TRBV7-9; j_call: TRBJ2-1; cdr3_aa: ASSLGPASYNEQF
v_call: TRBV13; j_call: TRBJ2-7; cdr3_aa: ASSPPAGGFYEQY
v_call: TRBV7-3; j_call: TRBJ2-7; cdr3_aa: ASSQGGGMGYEQY
v_call: TRBV23-1; j_call: TRBJ1-5; cdr3_aa: ASSPTGDSNQPQH
v_call: TRBV27; j_call: TRBJ2-7; cdr3_aa: ASSALSSGVGFYEQY
v_call: TRBV5-4; j_call: TRBJ1-1; cdr3_aa: ASSPRGTGRLNTEAF
v_call: TRBV27; j_call: TRBJ2-1; cdr3_aa: ATSSGGGEQF
v_call: TRBV29-1; j_call: TRBJ2-7; cdr3_aa: SVEGASQTYEQY
v_call: TRBV4-1; j_call: TRBJ1-1; cdr3_aa: ASNQGNTEAF
v_call: TRBV7-6; j_call: TRBJ2-1; cdr3_aa: ASSFRGTSGSSYNEQF
v_call: TRBV15; j_call: TRBJ2-1; cdr3_aa: ATSRDSGPPATF
v_call: TRBV6-4; j_call: TRBJ1-2; cdr3_aa: ASSQIWTDVDYGYT
v_call: TRBV5-4; j_call: TRBJ1-2; cdr3_aa: ASSFADTVNYGYT
v_call: TRBV5-6; j_call: TRBJ2-7; cdr3_aa: ASSLALAGGSHYEQY
v_call: TRBV28; j_call: TRBJ2-2; cdr3_aa: ASGWELAGFTGELF
v_call: TRBV29-1; j_call: TRBJ2-7; cdr3_aa: SVEEGTSSYEQY
v_call: TRBV29-1; j_call: TRBJ2-1; cdr3_aa: SVEGGEGSSYNEQF
v_call: TRBV27; j_call: TRBJ2-1; cdr3_aa: ASSLGIGGGNEQF
v_call: TRBV7-2; j_call: TRBJ1-5; cdr3_aa: ASSLGTGNQPQH
v_call: TRBV27; j_call: TRBJ2-3; cdr3_aa: ASSLLRTPPTDTQY
v_call: TRBV5-1; j_call: TRBJ2-3; cdr3_aa: ASSSMTSGYTDTQY
v_call: TRBV6-1; j_call: TRBJ1-3; cdr3_aa: ASRGGNTIY
v_call: TRBV4-1; j_call: TRBJ2-1; cdr3_aa: ASSQTGDEQF
v_call: TRBV15; j_call: TRBJ2-6; cdr3_aa: ATSRGAKLDSGANVLT
v_call: TRBV27; j_call: TRBJ2-1; cdr3_aa: ASSHGGYSSYNEQF
v_call: TRBV11-1; j_call: TRBJ2-7; cdr3_aa: ASSSSGAGASPGEQY
v_call: TRBV29-1; j_call: TRBJ2-7; cdr3_aa: SVLASDRAQEQY
v_call: TRBV18; j_call: TRBJ1-1; cdr3_aa: ASSPPFGDEAF
v_call: TRBV27; j_call: TRBJ2-7; cdr3_aa: ASSSGTSGSNEQY
v_call: TRBV4-1; j_call: TRBJ1-1; cdr3_aa: ASSVGTGSNTEAF
v_call: TRBV4-1; j_call: TRBJ2-3; cdr3_aa: ASSQVGLSDTQY
v_call: TRBV5-8; j_call: TRBJ2-2; cdr3_aa: ASSSSWDGRNTGELF
v_call: TRBV7-9; j_call: TRBJ2-1; cdr3_aa: ASSLGGLYNEQF